This T cell receptor (beta chain) is from a study of T cell changes during pregnancy in multiple sclerosis (dated by TCRdb to about 2019). Background for the entire study: The study examined how the T cell repertoire changed over the course of pregnancy in women with multiple sclerosis.

The CDR3 runs 15 residues from the cysteine to the phenylalanine. Only CDR3 DNA remains: 45 bases, in frame from the first base. CDR1 MNHNS and CDR2 SASEGT were looked up in the germline V gene. Cut back by 2 bases and 0 bases, the V and J ends lie 9 bases apart. With regard to this clone: Its antigen target is currently unknown. Base qualities are missing; no much larger clone stands one base away.

Library preparation used the immunoSEQ multiplex PCR assay. Held by TCRdb, this immuneACCESS table contains in-frame sequences only and omits some clones. Under half of the omission traces to an unresolved V gene where checked; the cause of the rest is unknown. Within this sample are tens of thousands of clones, with approximately 88% of them counted one time only. The biggest ten clones account for more than 4.5% of the sample. Source: peripheral blood, taken in the first trimester of pregnancy. In this chain, TRBV6-1 is recombined with TRBJ2-3; the D gene is possibly TRBD2, with 6 bases matching. The origin of this receptor is a female donor in good health, enrolled as a control in a pregnancy study. CDR3 protein: CASSETGTSTDTQYF. At the DNA level, the sequence is TGTGCCAGCAGTGAAACCGGGACTAGCACAGATACGCAGTATTTT.